There are a few counts of the clone carrying this T cell receptor beta chain. Next came a second PCR, run for about 7 to 12 cycles, which used a sample-barcoded 5' primer along with a J-beta primer mix. TCRdb reprocessed the 5' RACE reads via MiXCR and lists one record per CDR3 protein. This table has 700,000 or so distinct CDR3 sequences, around a fifth appearing once. The source of the sample is a study of blood T cells in healthy people across ages. This CDR3 spans 14 amino acids. Trimming at V came to 6 bases and at J to 0 bases, leaving 3 bases not matched to a gene. This chain joins TRBV12-3 or TRBV12-4 and TRBJ2-7, with 9 nucleotides matching TRBD1. Sequencing was performed on blood. The TCR comes from a man aged 70-80 years in good health. The CDR3, as DNA: TGTGCCAGCAGAGAGACAGGGGGCTCCTACGAGCAGTACTTC. Encoded protein: CASRETGGSYEQYF.